This is a list of T cell receptor beta chains from one sample in a study of blood T cell repertoires in COVID-19. Profiled with immunoSEQ multiplex PCR; TCRdb holds only in-frame clones, not every one. The sample consists of around 450,000 clones, 87% of them appearing once. The sample was PBMCs or T cells enriched from blood (not recorded which). The receptors stem from a woman in her late teens or twenties with acute COVID-19. CDR3s include the opening cysteine and the closing phenylalanine or tryptophan.

V gene	J gene	CDR3 protein
TRBV12-3/TRBV12-4	TRBJ1-5	CASTRDRNQPQHF
TRBV19	TRBJ1-1	CASIGRGLFEAFF
TRBV7-2	TRBJ1-5	CASSFAGYQPQHF
TRBV11-2	TRBJ1-4	CASSLGTNEKLFF
TRBV5-1	TRBJ2-6	CASRSDSSSGANVLTF
TRBV30	TRBJ1-5	CAWSEGGNQPQHF
TRBV28	TRBJ1-2	CASSPLYYGYTF
TRBV5-1	TRBJ1-1	CASSLGGTAEAFF
TRBV18	TRBJ1-5	CASSPLRTGRGNQPQHF
TRBV9	TRBJ2-5	CASSVSGGGGETQYF
TRBV19	TRBJ1-2	CASSIAEGGYGYTF
TRBV6-4	TRBJ2-1	CASSREGLDYNEQFF
TRBV18	TRBJ2-2	CASSPGTGVNTGELFF
TRBV18	TRBJ1-5	CASSLRDRGTYSNQPQHF
TRBV7-2	TRBJ2-5	CASSLDDYIQETQYF
TRBV15	TRBJ2-7	CATSRDYTSYEQYF
TRBV10-3	TRBJ2-1	CAISESTGSNEQFF
TRBV7-8	TRBJ2-2	CASRLLDEGTGELFF
TRBV10-2	TRBJ1-5	CASSVKTGSNQPQHF
TRBV11-1	TRBJ2-7	CASSEQGRSYEQYF
TRBV29-1	TRBJ1-1	CSVVRGADTEAFF
TRBV4-3	TRBJ2-7	CASSQDGNSGFGEQYF
TRBV10-3	TRBJ2-5	CAIWEPGSQETQYF
TRBV11-2	TRBJ1-5	CASSERRNQPQHF
TRBV7-2	TRBJ2-1	CASSTTSGKVNEQFF
TRBV9	TRBJ1-5	CASSAGTGRNQPQHF
TRBV20-1	TRBJ1-2	CSASAGFGYTF
TRBV27	TRBJ2-7	CASSFSSASYEQYF
TRBV9	TRBJ1-1	CASSLQAGTGGTEAFF
TRBV4-3	TRBJ2-7	CASSQDGNRGWYEQYF
TRBV5-4	TRBJ1-2	CASSLVGQVGGYTF
TRBV19	TRBJ2-1	CASSTDRGGNEQFF
TRBV20-1	TRBJ2-1	CSARERGSYNEQFF
TRBV2	TRBJ1-2	CASGVQGLGGYTF
TRBV6-4	TRBJ2-1	CASSDSGQLNNEQFF
TRBV30	TRBJ1-6	CAWGDRENSPLHF
TRBV10-3	TRBJ2-1	CATEGSSYNEQFF
TRBV23-1	TRBJ1-4	CASSRPGKVGKLFF
TRBV9	TRBJ2-3	CASSPRPNSGSTDTQYF
TRBV28	TRBJ1-1	CASSFVAGPAFF
TRBV5-1	TRBJ2-2	CASSDTGGIGELFF
TRBV19	TRBJ2-3	CASSIAPPTSGYSTDTQYF
TRBV28	TRBJ1-5	CASRSGNGDSQPQHF
TRBV5-4	TRBJ1-4	CASSDQGVNEKLFF
TRBV4-3	TRBJ2-7	CASSQVLRGASYEQYF
TRBV6-5	TRBJ2-7	CASSYGTGGNYEQYF
TRBV28	TRBJ1-6	CASSLDQDRVGSTYNSPLHF
TRBV3-1/TRBV3-2	TRBJ1-4	CASSQRVRGTEPTNEKLFF
TRBV24-1	TRBJ2-5	CATSDKSGVYQETQYF
TRBV18	TRBJ1-1	CASSWDRANTEAFF
TRBV4-3	TRBJ1-2	CASSQVVWGDYGYTF